Listed below are T cell receptor beta chains from one sample, sequenced in a study of shared clonotypes between healthy human individuals. Profiling relied on immunoSEQ multiplex PCR, and the TCRdb table lists in-frame clones only, not all of them. Of millions of clones listed, 90% to 95% are singletons. The sequenced sample consisted of naive CD4+ T cells from PBMCs. Receptors were obtained from a man between 18 and 35 years old in good health. Some clones in this sample may be carry-over from other donors' samples. The CDR3 runs from the conserved cysteine through the conserved F or W. Each record gives: V gene, J gene, D gene, clone size, CDR3 protein, CDR3 DNA. D genes are given only for firm matches. Clone size appears in some rows only: once, few, many, or a class for an expanded clone.

>TRBV5-6|TRBJ2-1|TRBD1|-
CASSFPGQGFYNEQFF
TGTGCCAGCAGCTTCCCGGGACAGGGGTTCTACAATGAGCAGTTCTTC
>TRBV2|TRBJ2-1|TRBD2|once
CASSPLAGVYNEQFF
TGTGCCAGCAGCCCACTAGCGGGAGTCTACAATGAGCAGTTCTTC
>TRBV9|TRBJ2-7|-|-
CASSVGGSGYYEQYF
TGTGCCAGCAGCGTAGGTGGGTCAGGCTACTACGAGCAGTACTTC
>TRBV7-2|TRBJ2-3|TRBD2|-
CASSLFSWTSGGTDTQYF
TGTGCCAGCAGCTTATTTAGCTGGACTAGCGGTGGGACAGATACGCAGTATTTT
>TRBV7-2|TRBJ1-2|-|-
CASSLGRGYGYTF
TGTGCCAGCAGCTTAGGCAGGGGCTATGGCTACACCTTC
>TRBV12-5|TRBJ2-1|-|-
CASGSGQRSEGEQFF
TGTGCTAGTGGTTCGGGCCAGCGGAGTGAGGGTGAGCAGTTCTTC
>TRBV2|TRBJ1-5|-|-
CASSGRRISNQPQHF
TGTGCCAGCAGTGGGCGGCGGATTAGCAATCAGCCCCAGCATTTT
>TRBV18|TRBJ1-5|-|-
CASSPRGESRGNQPQHF
TGTGCCAGCTCACCACGCGGGGAGAGTCGTGGCAATCAGCCCCAGCATTTT
>TRBV30|TRBJ1-3|-|-
CAWSSRAGNTIYF
TGTGCCTGGAGTAGCAGGGCTGGAAACACCATATATTTT
>TRBV9|TRBJ2-7|-|-
CASSVAPRGTVYEQYF
TGTGCCAGCAGCGTCGCACCCCGGGGAACGGTCTACGAGCAGTACTTC
>TRBV6-1|TRBJ1-2|-|few
CASSEAGDYGYTF
TGTGCCAGCAGTGAAGCGGGGGACTATGGCTACACCTTC
>TRBV7-9|TRBJ2-1|TRBD2|-
CASSPPSGGVYNEQFF
TGTGCCAGCAGTCCCCCTAGCGGTGGAGTCTACAATGAGCAGTTCTTC
>TRBV6-5|TRBJ1-4|-|-
CASSYSRGTEKLFF
TGTGCCAGCAGTTACTCGCGGGGAACCGAAAAACTGTTTTTT
>TRBV12-5|TRBJ2-2|TRBD1|-
CASGEDRGPTGELFF
TGTGCTAGTGGTGAGGACAGGGGCCCCACCGGGGAGCTGTTTTTT
>TRBV18|TRBJ2-1|-|once
CASSRTDQSGQFF
TGTGCCAGCTCACGAACGGATCAGTCGGGGCAGTTCTTC
>TRBV5-1|TRBJ2-7|TRBD1|-
CASSKGQGAYEQYF
TGCGCCAGCAGCAAAGGACAGGGGGCCTACGAGCAGTACTTC
>TRBV5-8|TRBJ1-5|TRBD1|-
CASSPGQGWDQPQHF
TGTGCCAGCAGCCCGGGACAGGGTTGGGATCAGCCCCAGCATTTT
>TRBV15|TRBJ2-3|-|-
CATSRAAASTDTQYF
TGTGCCACCAGCAGAGCGGCAGCTAGCACAGATACGCAGTATTTT
>TRBV28|TRBJ2-7|TRBD2|-
CASTLRGGPSYEQYF
TGTGCCAGCACTCTTCGCGGGGGACCCTCCTACGAGCAGTACTTC
>TRBV7-3|TRBJ2-3|-|-
CASSYQSDTQYF
TGTGCCAGCAGCTATCAGTCTGATACGCAGTATTTT
>TRBV14|TRBJ1-2|-|-
CASSHRLAYGYTF
TGTGCCAGCAGCCACAGGTTAGCCTATGGCTACACCTTC
>TRBV28|TRBJ1-2|-|-
CASSSRGYGYTF
TGTGCCAGCAGTAGCCGAGGCTATGGCTACACCTTC
>TRBV9|TRBJ2-1|TRBD2|-
CASSVGTSGIYNSYNEQFF
TGTGCCAGCAGCGTAGGAACTAGCGGGATCTATAACTCCTACAATGAGCAGTTCTTC
>TRBV19|TRBJ2-7|TRBD1|-
CASSRDRRSSYEQYF
TGTGCCAGTAGCCGGGACAGGAGAAGCTCCTACGAGCAGTACTTC
>TRBV6-1|TRBJ1-1|-|-
CASSEAAGTWTEAFF
TGTGCCAGCAGTGAAGCGGCAGGGACGTGGACTGAAGCTTTCTTT
>TRBV5-8|TRBJ2-1|-|-
CASSLDFWANEQFF
TGTGCCAGCAGCTTGGATTTCTGGGCCAATGAGCAGTTCTTC
>TRBV9|TRBJ1-1|-|few
CASSGAYTEAFF
TGTGCCAGCAGCGGGGCCTACACTGAAGCTTTCTTT
>TRBV4-3|TRBJ2-6|-|-
CASSQAGMISGANVLTF
TGCGCCAGCAGCCAAGCCGGGATGATATCTGGGGCCAACGTCCTGACTTTC
>TRBV6-1|TRBJ2-5|-|-
CASSEDQRRETQYF
TGTGCCAGCAGTGAGGACCAAAGGCGGGAGACCCAGTACTTC
>TRBV7-2|TRBJ2-4|-|-
CASSLSRDIQYF
TGTGCCAGCAGCTTATCAAGGGACATTCAGTACTTC
>TRBV7-9|TRBJ2-7|-|-
CASSPETRPGQYF
TGTGCCAGCAGCCCGGAGACTAGACCAGGGCAGTACTTC
>TRBV5-1|TRBJ2-3|TRBD2|-
CASSFYGGRTDTQYF
TGCGCCAGCAGCTTCTACGGGGGGAGAACAGATACGCAGTATTTT
>TRBV7-3|TRBJ2-3|TRBD2|-
CASSLATSGSGVTQYF
TGTGCCAGCAGCCTCGCGACTAGCGGGAGCGGGGTTACGCAGTATTTT
>TRBV30|TRBJ2-1|-|-
CAWALGSVYNEQFF
TGTGCCTGGGCCCTGGGTAGCGTGTACAATGAGCAGTTCTTC
>TRBV4-3|TRBJ2-7|-|once
CASSQGCPTHEQYF
TGCGCCAGCAGCCAAGGATGTCCTACGCACGAGCAGTACTTC
>TRBV28|TRBJ2-1|TRBD2|once
CASSRTSGQYNEQFF
TGTGCCAGCAGCCGCACTAGCGGACAATACAATGAGCAGTTCTTC
>TRBV5-1|TRBJ2-7|-|-
CASSSTGSPGFEQYF
TGCGCCAGCAGCTCCACAGGGTCCCCGGGTTTCGAGCAGTACTTC
>TRBV6-6|TRBJ1-2|-|-
CASRRGIGSYTF
TGTGCCAGCAGGAGGGGTATAGGGAGCTACACCTTC
>TRBV28|TRBJ2-3|-|-
CASRPPRRPTDTQYF
TGTGCCAGCAGACCTCCCCGCCGCCCCACAGATACGCAGTATTTT
>TRBV5-1|TRBJ1-1|TRBD1|-
CASSPIQGVNTEAFF
TGCGCCAGCAGCCCGATCCAGGGGGTGAACACTGAAGCTTTCTTT
>TRBV21-1|TRBJ2-7|-|-
CASARFLGPGGYEQYF
TGTGCCAGCGCCAGATTCCTTGGACCGGGGGGCTACGAGCAGTACTTC
>TRBV6-1|TRBJ1-5|-|once
CASTLIRDYNQPQHF
TGTGCCAGCACCCTCATACGAGACTACAATCAGCCCCAGCATTTT
>TRBV5-1|TRBJ1-1|-|-
CASSWEGGAEAFF
TGCGCCAGCAGCTGGGAGGGGGGCGCTGAAGCTTTCTTT
>TRBV7-2|TRBJ2-5|TRBD2|-
CASSFNSGRYQETQYF
TGTGCCAGCAGCTTCAATAGCGGGAGGTACCAAGAGACCCAGTACTTC
>TRBV5-1|TRBJ2-1|-|-
CASSLGSSSYNEQFF
TGCGCCAGCAGCTTGGGCAGCAGCTCCTACAATGAGCAGTTCTTC
>TRBV19|TRBJ2-5|-|-
CASSIAQETQYF
TGTGCCAGTAGTATAGCGCAAGAGACCCAGTACTTC
>TRBV18|TRBJ1-3|-|-
CASSPSGDPGNTIYF
TGTGCCAGCTCACCATCGGGGGACCCTGGAAACACCATATATTTT
>TRBV19|TRBJ2-1|TRBD2|-
CASSIRLAGGNEQFF
TGTGCCAGTAGTATTAGACTAGCGGGAGGCAATGAGCAGTTCTTC
>TRBV6-5|TRBJ2-1|TRBD2|-
CASSYSASGSYNEQFF
TGTGCCAGCAGTTACTCAGCTAGCGGATCCTACAATGAGCAGTTCTTC
>TRBV6-1|TRBJ2-7|TRBD2|-
CASSEGVVGTSNEQYF
TGTGCCAGCAGTGAAGGGGTAGTGGGGACTAGTAACGAGCAGTACTTC
>TRBV28|TRBJ2-2|-|-
CASSFGQGGAGELFF
TGTGCCAGCAGTTTCGGACAGGGAGGGGCCGGGGAGCTGTTTTTT
>TRBV5-5|TRBJ2-3|-|-
CASSPGDRISTDTQYF
TGTGCCAGCAGCCCGGGGGACCGCATTTCCACAGATACGCAGTATTTT
>TRBV15|TRBJ2-5|-|-
CATSRDSVTQYF
TGTGCCACCAGCAGAGATAGTGTCACCCAGTACTTC
>TRBV6-5|TRBJ2-7|-|once
CASSYSGLGAREQYF
TGTGCCAGCAGTTACTCGGGGCTAGGGGCCCGCGAGCAGTACTTC
>TRBV5-5|TRBJ2-7|-|-
CASSLDGQVHYEQYF
TGTGCCAGCAGCTTGGATGGGCAGGTCCACTACGAGCAGTACTTC
>TRBV28|TRBJ2-6|-|-
CATTTRGSGANVLTF
TGTGCCACCACCACAAGGGGCTCTGGGGCCAACGTCCTGACTTTC
>TRBV7-9|TRBJ2-3|TRBD1|-
CASSGRQGTDTQYF
TGTGCCAGCAGCGGTCGACAGGGGACAGATACGCAGTATTTT
>TRBV30|TRBJ1-3|TRBD1|-
CAWSVHTGARGNTIYF
TGTGCCTGGAGTGTACATACAGGGGCGAGAGGAAACACCATATATTTT
>TRBV9|TRBJ2-2|-|-
CASSEGLANTGELFF
TGTGCCAGCAGCGAGGGACTGGCGAACACCGGGGAGCTGTTTTTT
>TRBV7-2|TRBJ2-7|TRBD1|-
CASSPRTGGPYEQYF
TGTGCCAGCAGCCCGAGGACAGGGGGACCCTACGAGCAGTACTTC